A selection of T cell receptor beta chains follows, all from one sample in a study of OX40 agonist ivuxolimab in advanced cancers. Data came from immunoSEQ multiplex PCR; TCRdb stores just in-frame clones and leaves some out. The sample gives roughly 63,000 clones, about 88% of which show up once; 12% is in the top ten. The sequenced sample was CD4+ or CD8+ T cells sorted from blood, obtained in a trial of the OX40 agonist ivuxolimab. These receptors came from an adult with an advanced solid tumor such as melanoma, head and neck, liver or kidney cancer. Each CDR3 is given with its conserved first and last residue.

j_call,v_call,cdr3_aa
TRBJ2-7,TRBV19,CASSISGPLHEQYF
.,TRBV19,CASSPNDGSSDEQYF
TRBJ2-4,TRBV11-2,CASSPIPLTGGDKNIQYF
TRBJ1-2,TRBV7-9,CASSLGASGYGYTF
TRBJ1-2,TRBV7-9,CASSPRGRPYGYTF
TRBJ2-7,TRBV7-3,CASSLMGGQGYEQYF
TRBJ1-2,TRBV7-9,CASSLRTGIYYGYTF
TRBJ2-1,TRBV7-3,CASSLDLYNEQFF
TRBJ2-3,TRBV7-9,CASSSRQGTDTQYF
TRBJ2-7,TRBV6-5,CASSYGVAGRFEQYF
TRBJ2-3,TRBV27,CASSFGDGTDTQYF
TRBJ2-7,TRBV5-6,CASRSQGGSSYEQYF
TRBJ2-5,TRBV10-1,CASSEASGIRETQYF
TRBJ2-1,TRBV6-1,CASSEAPGGVEQFF
TRBJ2-3,TRBV7-2,CASSFWPEDTQYF
TRBJ2-7,TRBV28,CASSFRGPSSYEQYF
TRBJ2-1,TRBV19,CASSLGVRSRNEQFF
TRBJ2-7,TRBV25-1,CASSEWGTGIYEQYF
TRBJ2-1,TRBV5-1,CASSFFQEVANEQFF
TRBJ1-1,TRBV27,CASSSVWVGNTEAFF
TRBJ2-7,TRBV27,CASRPGGGNEQYF
TRBJ1-2,TRBV6-4,CASSDGGGGYTF
TRBJ2-7,TRBV27,CASSFGAPSSYEQYF
TRBJ1-1,TRBV6-1,CASRDRDYVTEAFF
TRBJ2-5,TRBV30,CAWTPDSQETQYF
TRBJ2-1,TRBV9,CASSVGQGGNEQFF
.,TRBV27,CASSLSRSLYEQYF
TRBJ1-1,TRBV27,CASSLFETANTEAFF
TRBJ2-7,TRBV9,CASSLTGLGAYEQYF
TRBJ2-5,TRBV9,CASSPGHQETQYF
TRBJ2-1,TRBV28,CASSLGTSLINEQFF
TRBJ1-6,TRBV19,CASSIVRTGERPLHF
TRBJ2-1,TRBV2,CASGGHNEQFF
TRBJ2-5,TRBV11-2,CASSTQQETQYF
TRBJ1-2,TRBV11-1,CASSSQDLRNYGYTF
TRBJ2-2,TRBV7-8,CASSLSQAGYTGELFF
TRBJ2-7,TRBV14,CASSPLATYEQYF
TRBJ1-1,TRBV9,CASSLQVVDTEAFF
TRBJ2-1,TRBV19,CASTLRGTFNEQFF
TRBJ2-1,TRBV19,CASSRGSWGNEQFF
TRBJ1-1,TRBV7-9,CASSSWDTLNTEAFF
TRBJ2-4,TRBV19,CASRGFQGRNIQYF
TRBJ2-7,TRBV27,CASLGHPGEQYF
TRBJ2-7,TRBV5-6,CASSTTSGVTYEQYF